This T cell receptor beta chain was retrieved from a study of blood T cell repertoires in COVID-19. This CDR3 contains 15 residues. Germline lookup yields CDR1 DFQATT and CDR2 SNEGSKA (reference sequence). J was trimmed by 5 bases and V by 3 bases; bases with no gene match: 10. This table comes from immunoSEQ multiplex PCR, and its TCRdb copy is limited to in-frame clones, with some not included. Among a few hundred thousand clones listed, 80% to 90% were seen once. Sequenced material: PBMCs or T cells enriched from blood (not recorded which). This chain links TRBV20-1 with TRBJ2-5; the match to TRBD2 covers 9 bases. This TCR was sampled from a man between 25 and 39 years old who had recovered from COVID-19. CDR3 in DNA: TGCAGTGCTAGTACGCCTAGCGGGGTCAGGGAGACCCAGTACTTC. Translating gives CSASTPSGVRETQYF.